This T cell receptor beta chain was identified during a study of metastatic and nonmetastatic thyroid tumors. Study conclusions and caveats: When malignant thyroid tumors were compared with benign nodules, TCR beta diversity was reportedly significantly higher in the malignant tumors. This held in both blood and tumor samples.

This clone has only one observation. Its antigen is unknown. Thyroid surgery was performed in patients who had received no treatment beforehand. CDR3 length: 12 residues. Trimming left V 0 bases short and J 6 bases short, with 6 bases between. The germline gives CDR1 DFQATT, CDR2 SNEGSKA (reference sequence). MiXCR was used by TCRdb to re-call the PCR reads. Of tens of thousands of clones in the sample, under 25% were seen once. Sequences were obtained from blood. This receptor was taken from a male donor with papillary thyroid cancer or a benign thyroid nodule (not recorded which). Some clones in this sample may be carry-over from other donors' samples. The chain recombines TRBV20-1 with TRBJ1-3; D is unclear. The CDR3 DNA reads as TGCAGTGCTAGAGATTGGTCAAACACCATATATTTT. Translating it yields CSARDWSNTIYF.